This TCR beta chain was captured in a study of technical replicates of blood from a handful of donors (dated by TCRdb to 2016 to 2017). A word on this clone: Which antigen it targets is not known. The record has no base qualities; no much larger clone is one base away.

CDR1 MNHEY and CDR2 SMNVEV were looked up in the germline V gene (reference sequence). The V and J ends are trimmed by 7 bases and 4 bases, leaving 16 bases between them. The CDR3 measures 14 amino acids from cysteine to phenylalanine. Only CDR3 DNA remains: 42 bases, in frame from the first base. Receptor amplification or capture employed the immunoSEQ multiplex PCR assay. TCRdb carries this immuneACCESS record with in-frame sequences only. Its versions omit some clonotypes, under half of them owing to an unresolved V gene in the studies checked, with the rest unexplained. The sample table contains tens of thousands of clones; only one count was recorded for about 91% of them. The ten largest clones represent about 0.26% of the sample.

This TCR was sampled from a human donor in good health. The source material was T cells isolated from PBMCs. The rearranged segments are TRBV27 and TRBJ1-1; the D gene is perhaps TRBD1, from 5 matching bases. In nucleotides, the sequence is TGTGCCAGCACCAAGAGGCAGGGAGGCACTGAAGCTTTCTTT. Protein translation: CASTKRQGGTEAFF.